This record covers a single T cell receptor (beta chain). Each participant's cohort was designated according to participant-reported clinical history. In the authors' workflow: By means of reference gene primer amplification, nucleated cell counts were estimated. The data were produced by immunoSEQ multiplex PCR, yet TCRdb's version contains in-frame clones alone and is incomplete. V, J and clone size are taken as reported in that table, and D and trimming were inferred from the DNA itself. The repertoire holds a few hundred thousand clones, with over 80% as singletons. This entry belongs to a study of blood T cell repertoires in COVID-19. On the study more broadly: Donors in the United States, Italy and Spain gave samples during acute or convalescent COVID-19. T cells, B-cell-depleted T cells, or PBMCs supplied cDNA or gDNA.

The CDR3 has 17 amino acids. Germline trimming cut 3 bases from V and 9 bases from J; bases unmatched to any gene: 11. Looked up from germline, CDR1 is SGHTA and CDR2 is FQGTGA. The chain uses TRBV7-3 and TRBJ2-1; 13 positions agree with TRBD2. The specimen was PBMCs or T cells enriched from blood (not recorded which). The source of this sequence is a man younger than 30 with acute COVID-19. Here the CDR3 reads CASSFGTSGENGSEQFF. The DNA for the CDR3 is TGTGCCAGCAGCTTCGGGACTAGCGGGGAGAATGGTAGTGAGCAGTTCTTC.